The following is a T cell receptor beta chain sequence with its context. The antigen remains undetermined. Every donor, a Caucasian adult, lived in Nashville, Tennessee. A split of CD4+ cells into CD45RA+ naive and CD45RA-negative memory subsets was performed. The data derive from a study of shared clonotypes between healthy human individuals. Broader study findings: Compared with clonotypes that all four donors shared, non-shared clonotypes had lower generation probabilities.

Per the authors' pipeline: Filtering differed for immunoSEQ, which gave only junction sequences without quality scores. Profiled with immunoSEQ multiplex PCR; TCRdb holds only in-frame clones, not every one. For V, J and clone size, that table is used; D and trimming come from the DNA. The sample contains 2,500,000 or so clones, about 90% of which appear only once. The TCR comes from a man aged 18 to 30 in good health. Some clones in this sample may be carry-over from other donors' samples. What was sequenced was naive CD4+ T cells from PBMCs. Subset reported: CD45RA+ positively selected.

CDR3 residues: CASSLTGGVEQYF. CDR3 in DNA: TGTGCCAGCAGTCTGACAGGGGGCGTTGAGCAGTACTTC. The chain recombines TRBV16 with TRBJ2-7, with TRBD1 identical over 10 bases. V was pared by 6 bases and J by 7 bases, with 6 bases of the junction left unmatched. Germline assignment: CDR1 KGHSY and CDR2 FQNENV. This CDR3 is 13 amino acids long.